These T cell receptor beta chains were read from a single sample in a study of T cell clones after liver transplantation. Generated by immunoSEQ multiplex PCR, the TCRdb table keeps only in-frame clones and is missing some. The table includes 90,000 to 120,000 clones, 75% to 90% detected once. The specimen was CD4+ T cells from blood, collected before liver transplant. These receptors came from a human donor who received a liver transplant. CDR3s include the opening cysteine and the closing phenylalanine or tryptophan. Fields, in order: J gene, clone size, V gene, D gene, CDR3 DNA, CDR3 protein. D genes are given only for firm matches. Expanded clones are given a class, and other clones once, few, many or no size at all.

>TRBJ2-1|NA|TRBV5-1|TRBD1
TGCGCCAGCAGCTTGCAGGGGGCGAGAGACAATGAGCAGTTCTTC
CASSLQGARDNEQFF
>TRBJ2-7|NA|TRBV7-2|NA
TGTGCCAGCAGCCCCCTAGCTTTCCCGACTATGCCCTACGAGCAGTACTTC
CASSPLAFPTMPYEQYF
>TRBJ2-7|NA|TRBV5-1|TRBD2
TGCGCCAGCAGATCCGGGACTAGCGGCTCCTACGAGCAGTACTTC
CASRSGTSGSYEQYF
>TRBJ1-2|medium-sized|TRBV19|NA
TGTGCCAGTAGTCGCAGTCTCTATGGCTACACCTTC
CASSRSLYGYTF
>TRBJ2-1|NA|TRBV2|TRBD2
TGTGCCAGCGAGACCTTTGCGGGGGTTTACAATGAGCAGTTCTTC
CASETFAGVYNEQFF
>TRBJ1-6|NA|TRBV7-2|NA
TGTGCCAGCAGCTCCCGAAATTCACCCCTCCACTTT
CASSSRNSPLHF
>TRBJ2-2|NA|TRBV18|TRBD2
TGTGCCAGCTCACCCTGGACTAGCGGGGGAGGCACCGGGGAGCTGTTTTTT
CASSPWTSGGGTGELFF
>TRBJ1-2|NA|TRBV19|TRBD1
TGTGCCAGTAGTCCGGACAGGGGATATGGCTACACCTTC
CASSPDRGYGYTF
>TRBJ1-2|NA|TRBV11-2|NA
TGTGCCAGCAGGGACAGCCGATTAGAAGGCTACACCTTC
CASRDSRLEGYTF
>TRBJ2-7|few|TRBV7-2|NA
TGTGCCAGCAGCTTATCTAGCCGCCAAGGGCTCGAGCAGTACTTC
CASSLSSRQGLEQYF
>TRBJ2-1|few|TRBV18|TRBD1
TGTGCCAGCTCACCACGGGACAGGGAGCAGTTCTTC
CASSPRDREQFF
>TRBJ2-2|many|TRBV29-1|TRBD2
TGCAGCGTTGAAGATGGACTAGCGGAGGGGAGCGGGGAGCTGTTTTTT
CSVEDGLAEGSGELFF
>TRBJ1-2|few|TRBV5-6|TRBD1
TGTGCCAGCAGCCCCGTGGGACAGGGGACGTATGGCTACACCTTC
CASSPVGQGTYGYTF
>TRBJ1-6|NA|TRBV19|NA
TGTGCCAGTAGTTCCCGCGACAGGCCCAATAATTCACCCCTCCACTTT
CASSSRDRPNNSPLHF
>TRBJ2-7|NA|TRBV6-1|NA
TGTGCCAGCAGGACAAGGAACTACTACGAGCAGTACTTC
CASRTRNYYEQYF
>TRBJ1-4|NA|TRBV28|NA
TGTGCCAGCAGTTTTTTACCCTCAGCTGGGTTGAGTGAAAAACTGTTTTTT
CASSFLPSAGLSEKLFF
>TRBJ2-7|few|TRBV21-1|NA
TGTGCCAGCAGCCCCCACGCAAAGAGTCTAGGTTCCTACGAGCAGTACTTC
CASSPHAKSLGSYEQYF
>TRBJ1-4|NA|TRBV11-2|NA
TGTGCCAGCAGCTTAGATGGTGGAGGAGGTTTTGAAAAACTGTTTTTT
CASSLDGGGGFEKLFF
>TRBJ1-5|once|TRBV19|NA
TGTGCCAGTAGTGTCCAGGGGAATCAGCCCCAGCATTTT
CASSVQGNQPQHF
>TRBJ2-5|NA|TRBV5-8|TRBD1
TGTGCCAGCAGCTTGCTGGGACAGGGAATAGGGGAGACCCAGTACTTC
CASSLLGQGIGETQYF
>TRBJ2-5|NA|TRBV11-1|NA
TGTGCCAGCAGCTTAGCCCACTCCGAACTAGGTCTCCCGCAAGAGACCCAGTACTTC
CASSLAHSELGLPQETQYF
>TRBJ2-7|once|TRBV5-1|TRBD1
TGCGCCAGCAGCTCCGGACAGGGGAATAACGAGCAGTACTTC
CASSSGQGNNEQYF
>TRBJ2-1|NA|TRBV6-5|TRBD2
TGTGCCAGCAGTCGAGGACTAGCGGGACACAATGAGCAGTTCTTC
CASSRGLAGHNEQFF
>TRBJ2-3|NA|TRBV5-4|NA
TGTGCCAGCAGCCCAGGGGGACTCACAGATACGCAGTATTTT
CASSPGGLTDTQYF
>TRBJ2-1|NA|TRBV15|NA
TGTGCCACCAGCAGAGAGGCAGGGGACTACAATGAGCAGTTCTTC
CATSREAGDYNEQFF
>TRBJ1-2|NA|TRBV19|TRBD1
TGTGCCAGTAGCGCCGCGAGACAGGGGAGCTCCTATGGCTACACCTTC
CASSAARQGSSYGYTF
>TRBJ2-3|NA|TRBV25-1|NA
TGTGCCAGCAGTCCCGGAGGGGGAGGCAGCACAGATACGCAGTATTTT
CASSPGGGGSTDTQYF
>TRBJ2-5|NA|TRBV5-6|NA
TGTGCCAGCAGCCTGTCAGAGACCCAGTACTTC
CASSLSETQYF